This TCR beta chain is drawn from a study of shared clonotypes between healthy human individuals (dated by TCRdb to the early 2020s). Concerning the study at large: A couple of women and a few men aged 18 to 49 years were included in the cohort. For each donor, three plates each were used for CD4 naive and CD4 memory, two plates were used for CD8 naive, and one plate was used for CD8 memory. To estimate repertoire size and how much clonotypes are shared between individuals, the study performed deep sequencing of blood TCR repertoires from 4 to 6 healthy adults. Libraries were prepared and TCR repertoires were sequenced by different laboratories using diverse techniques, in order to increase sequencing depth and limit assay-specific biases. Between about 0.94 and 8.9 billion PBMCs per donor were obtained by leukapheresis.

The donors were healthy, HIV-negative adults with no recently reported acute infections or vaccinations. All donors were Caucasian adults living in Nashville, Tennessee, USA. Magnetic negative selection was used to enrich CD4+ T cells, after which naive cells were positively selected on CD45RA and the negative fraction became the memory subset. Blood was obtained by leukapheresis, after which PBMCs were separated by Ficoll-Histopaque density gradient centrifugation and cryopreserved in liquid nitrogen vapor phase. Purity and quantity of every magnetically sorted T cell population were checked by analytical flow cytometry. Each sorted fraction had its genomic DNA isolated and then quantified by UV absorbance on a Nanodrop 2000c. V sheds 4 bases and J sheds 3 bases, leaving 8 bases between their ends. The CDR3 sequence holds 12 residues, the cysteine and phenylalanine included. The sequence is cut down to CDR3 DNA, 36 bases in frame from base 1. Sequences SGHRS (CDR1) and YFSETQ (CDR2) are obtained from the germline V gene.

Study-wide conclusions, independent of this receptor: Pairwise subsampling led to the expectation that sequencing depth would affect the degree of clonotype sharing among donors. Only blood was sampled, and tissue TCR repertoires likely differ from those in blood. Incomplete sequencing was indicated by rarefaction of sorted-subset datasets, despite the large sequencing depth. Higher generation probabilities were observed for clonotypes shared by all four sorted-subset donors than for non-shared clonotypes. The genetic and exposure-history diversity represented was limited by the small number of donors. Estimated clonotype richness was generally larger for naive than for memory subsets. Across a handful of donors, about 5.2% of naive CD4, over 3% of naive CD8, around 2.1% of memory CD4, and approximately 0.4% of memory CD8 clonotypes were shared.

Using the deep immunoSEQ assay, TCR CDR3 regions were amplified from genomic DNA by multiplex PCR. Extracted genomic DNA from each cell subset was spread evenly across all wells of several immunoSEQ 96-well plates, with each plate serving as a replicate. For sorted subsets, each replicate PCR was loaded with about 200 ng genomic DNA, equivalent to about 30,000 T cell genomes. The purified libraries were quantified using a Qubit 3.0 fluorometer, sized with a Bioanalyzer 2100, and then quantified again using the KAPA Library Quantification kit. Every immunoSEQ 96-well plate was sequenced on a dedicated single-read 150-cycle Illumina NextSeq 550 flow cell. The published analysis was carried out like this. Because the immunoSEQ output held only junctional sequences and lacked quality scores, the filtering could not match the filtering applied to full-length reads. Sequences were annotated with PyIR, a Python wrapper for IgBLAST v1.9, using IMGT germline references to assign V/J genes and CDR3. Reads were filtered out if the reads had weak V/J assignments (E-value above 1e-6), no CDR3, stop codons, out-of-frame junctions, or ambiguous translated residues. V3J clonotypes were defined by identical inferred V gene, J gene, and CDR3 amino acid sequence. Percentage overlap between repertoires was calculated by dividing the number of shared unique clonotypes by the size of the smaller repertoire. Repertoire richness was assessed with RTK rarefaction, the Chao1 estimator, and Recon v2.1 estimates of unobserved clonotypes. Generation probabilities were computed with OLGA for all TCRbeta clonotypes obtained by the gDNA method from a few donors. What TCRdb holds here is the immuneACCESS table cut down to in-frame rearrangements. Part of the clones is not present; checked against another copy, under half of the missing clones reflect an unresolved V gene, and the others are unexplained. D and trimming were read from the DNA, whereas the V and J calls and clone size are those reported in that table. The sample profile shows 2 million to 2.5 million clones; 90% to 95% of them were found once. The ten largest clones add up to 0.1% to 0.15% of the sample.

For this clone: Its antigen is not yet known. Within one base of it there is no much larger clone, and no base qualities were kept.

The receptor comes from a man between 18 and 35 years old in good health. The V gene is TRBV5-1 and the J gene is TRBJ2-7, with a weak D call of TRBD1 (6 bases match). Sequenced sample: naive CD4+ T cells sorted from blood. The cell subset or site label here, explained by the study, means: CD45RA+ positively selected. The DNA sequence is TGCGCCAGCAGCAAGGGGGTCTACGAGCAGTACTTC. Its protein reads: CASSKGVYEQYF. Reference TRBV5-1 and TRBJ2-7 proteins supply the regions before and after the CDR3; the full variable domain is: KAGVTQTPRYLIKTRGQQVTLSCSPISGHRSVSWYQQTPGQGLQFLFEYFSETQRNKGNFPGRFSGRQFSNSRSEMNVSTLELGDSALYLCASSKGVYEQYFGPGTRLTVT.